The 11 T cell receptor beta chains reported below all come from one sample, sequenced in a study of blood T cell repertoires in COVID-19. Method: immunoSEQ multiplex PCR; TCRdb's copy keeps in-frame clones and lacks some. The table shows about 180,000 clones, with roughly nine tenths occurring only once. The source material was PBMCs or T cells enriched from blood (not recorded which). The receptor source for this set is a middle-aged woman with acute COVID-19.

CDR3: CASNRREAIGELFF. In nucleotides, the CDR3 is TGTGCCAGCAATCGGCGGGAGGCGATCGGGGAGCTGTTTTTT. The chain joins TRBV3-1 (or the pseudogene TRBV3-2) to TRBJ2-2, with TRBD2 matching 8 bases. The CDR3 has 14 residues. With 7 bases clipped from V and 7 bases from J, the junction kept 8 bases outside the gene matches. Per the germline V gene, CDR1 is LGHDT and CDR2 is YNNKEL (reference sequence).

CDR3 coding DNA: TGTGCCAGCAGCGTCATAGCGGGATTCACAGATACGCAGTATTTT. Its protein product is CASSVIAGFTDTQYF. The rearrangement uses TRBV7-2 and TRBJ2-3, with TRBD2 matching over 8 bases. Germline CDR1 reads SGHTA; CDR2 reads FQGNSA. Unmatched junction bases numbered 6, after V lost 5 bases and J lost 2 bases. This CDR3 spans 15 amino acids.

This chain connects TRBV21-1 to TRBJ1-1; TRBD1 is the table's D call and was not checked against the DNA. TRBV21-1 constitutes a pseudogene. The CDR3 contains 15 residues. The CDR3, as DNA: TGTGCCAGCAGCAAAGTAAAGGCGACAGAGATTGAAGCTTTCTTT. This encodes CASSKVKATEIEAFF.

CDR3 coding DNA: TGTGCCAGCACCAAGTGGGGTGAGGGATCACCCCTCCACTTT. Its protein is CASTKWGEGSPLHF. The rearrangement joins TRBV7-9 to TRBJ1-6; D not resolved. The germline CDR1 and CDR2 sequences are SEHNR and FQNEAQ (reference sequence). CDR3 length equals 14 residues. Trimming shortened V by 7 bases and J by 10 bases, and 17 bases separated the two germline ends.

V usage is TRBV28 and J usage is TRBJ2-3; 10 bases line up with TRBD1. Looked up from germline, CDR1 is MDHEN and CDR2 is SYDVKM. V dropped 6 bases and J dropped 3; count of bases not matched to a gene: 9. The CDR3 has 16 residues. The CDR3: CASRYAGTGVTDTQYF. The CDR3 DNA sequence: TGTGCCAGCAGGTATGCCGGGACAGGGGTAACAGATACGCAGTATTTT.

This chain uses TRBV19 with TRBJ2-7; TRBD1 matches 8 bases. Germline V gene sequence: CDR1 LNHDA, CDR2 SQIVND (reference sequence). CDR3 length equals 13 residues. J was trimmed by 3 bases and V by 5 bases; bases with no gene match: 3. CDR3 in DNA: TGTGCCAGTAGTCAGGGGGCCGGCTACGAGCAGTACTTC. Translating it yields CASSQGAGYEQYF.

A remark on this clone: The sample has other DNA sequences that encode this CDR3 too. This chain joins TRBV7-8 and TRBJ1-5; 9 bases are shared with TRBD1. CDR3 length: 14 amino acids. Trimming removed 3 bases from V and 4 bases from J; junction bases left unmatched: 1. CDR1 is SGHVS, CDR2 FQNEAQ, per germline. CDR3 DNA sequence: TGTGCCAGCAGCTTGGGACAGGGAAATCAGCCCCAGCATTTT. Its translation is CASSLGQGNQPQHF.

V is TRBV2 and J is TRBJ2-2, with 12 bases that match TRBD2. CDR1 is SNHLY and CDR2 is FYNNEI in the germline V gene. V lost 6 bases and J lost 1; bases outside the gene matches: 6. The CDR3 spans 17 residues. CDR3 region: CASRRGLAGKNTGELFF. In nucleotides, the CDR3 is TGTGCCAGCAGGAGAGGACTAGCGGGGAAGAACACCGGGGAGCTGTTTTTT.

The chain couples TRBV6-5 to TRBJ1-2, with TRBD1 matching over 8 bases. Germline values: CDR1 MNHEY, CDR2 SVGAGI. The CDR3 totals 14 residues. CDR3: CATKTGAQGYGYTF. The CDR3 DNA reads as TGTGCGACGAAGACAGGGGCCCAGGGCTATGGCTACACCTTC.

The V and J genes are TRBV19 and TRBJ1-1; maybe TRBD1 (5 bases). V lost 10 bases to trimming and J lost 4 bases, with 22 bases between them. Germline V gene lookup returns CDR1 LNHDA and CDR2 SQIVND (reference sequence). The CDR3 runs to 15 residues. CDR3: CATTPQGGRGTEAFF. Written as DNA, the CDR3 is TGTGCCACAACCCCCCAAGGAGGGAGGGGCACTGAAGCTTTCTTT.

The J gene is TRBJ2-7, the V gene TRBV27; TRBD1 matches 9 bases. V lost 3 bases and J lost 4; bases outside the gene matches: 10. The CDR3 has 16 amino acids. Germline CDR1 reads MNHEY; CDR2 reads SMNVEV (reference sequence). DNA of the CDR3: TGTGCCAGCAGTTTGGAGGGGACAGGGCTAACGTACGAGCAGTACTTC. It is translated as CASSLEGTGLTYEQYF.